This paragraph covers one T cell receptor (beta chain) sequence. As yet, its antigen is unknown. Profiling relied on immunoSEQ multiplex PCR, and the TCRdb table lists in-frame clones only, not all of them. Found here are 150,000 to 200,000 clones, around 89% of them singletons; the top ten hold around 11%. This record belongs to a study of radiation and T cells in renal cell carcinoma. Findings of the study overall: From baseline, blood top tumor clonotypes peaked at 2 weeks post-radiation.

Time point defined: blood 4 weeks post-SBRT, at nephrectomy. Treatment of the sample: 15 Gy SBRT to primary tumor, nephrectomy 4 weeks later. Nephrectomy followed 15 Gy stereotactic body radiation by 4 weeks. Germline V gene lookup returns CDR1 SGHTA and CDR2 FQGNSA. V lost 5 bases, J lost 3 bases, and 17 bases lay in between. CDR3 length: 16 amino acids. The rearrangement joins TRBV7-2 to TRBJ2-1, with D possibly matching TRBD1 (5 bases). This sequence was found in a woman aged 45-59 years with renal cell carcinoma. The material was blood, obtained from a patient whose treatment included radiotherapy and nephrectomy. The CDR3 protein is CASSARVPSIYNEQFF. The CDR3 nucleotides read TGTGCCAGCAGCGCCAGGGTCCCATCCATCTACAATGAGCAGTTCTTC.